The following is a T cell receptor (beta chain) sequence with its context. Germline-derived CDR1 and CDR2 are LGHDT and YNNKEL (reference sequence). The V segment lost 6 bases and the J segment 1 base; nucleotides outside the gene matches: 9. This CDR3 has 16 amino acids. This specimen comes from a study of blood T cell repertoires in COVID-19. Study-level background: Acute-phase and convalescent COVID-19 samples originated in the United States, Italy and Spain. PBMCs, B-cell-depleted T cells, or T cells were the source of the cDNA or gDNA that made up the material.

Authors' data handling: By means of reference gene primer amplification, nucleated cell counts were estimated. Profiling relied on immunoSEQ multiplex PCR, and the TCRdb table lists in-frame clones only, not all of them. V and J calls and clone size are given by that table; D and trimming were obtained from the DNA. The table has 60,000 to 100,000 clones, over 85% seen once; the top ten hold around 4.5%. The rearrangement links TRBV3-1 (or the pseudogene TRBV3-2) to TRBJ2-5, with 9 bases that match TRBD1. This TCR derives from a man over 45 with active COVID-19. Sequenced sample: peripheral blood. The CDR3 coding sequence is TGTGCCAGCAGGGATGGGACAGGGATCCCCCAAGAGACCCAGTACTTC. This gives the protein CASRDGTGIPQETQYF.